The rows below give T cell receptor beta chains drawn from one sample of a study of Ad26.COV2.S vaccination and SARS-CoV-2 variants. Generated by immunoSEQ multiplex PCR, the TCRdb table keeps only in-frame clones and is missing some. The profile shows under 250,000 clones, roughly 89% of them singletons. The input for sequencing was peripheral blood, taken in a trial of Ad26.COV2.S vaccine versus placebo. The receptor set was obtained from a person aged 18-60 years who received the Ad26.COV2.S COVID-19 vaccine or a placebo. Both conserved end residues are part of each CDR3. A D gene is named only where the DNA matches it firmly. Size is omitted from some rows. Given values are once, few, many or a class for expanded clones.

D gene	clone size	J gene	V gene	CDR3 protein	CDR3 DNA
.	.	TRBJ1-2	TRBV20-1	CSASSGQGVWLSGYTF	TGCAGTGCTAGTTCAGGGCAGGGAGTTTGGTTAAGTGGCTACACCTTC
.	once	TRBJ1-4	TRBV7-2	CASSPPTGTQEKLFF	TGTGCCAGCAGCCCACCCACCGGGACACAAGAAAAACTGTTTTTT
.	.	TRBJ2-3	TRBV19	CASSGTAGGTDTQYF	TGTGCCAGTAGCGGGACTGCCGGCGGCACAGATACGCAGTATTTT
.	.	TRBJ1-2	TRBV21-1	CASNGWGVYGYTF	TGTGCCAGCAACGGGTGGGGGGTCTATGGCTACACCTTC
.	few	TRBJ1-2	TRBV28	CASSLSLSNGYTF	TGTGCCAGCAGTTTATCCCTAAGTAATGGCTACACCTTC
.	.	TRBJ1-5	TRBV2	CASTEQGQPQHF	TGTGCCAGCACTGAACAAGGACAGCCCCAGCATTTT
TRBD2	.	TRBJ2-1	TRBV6-6	CASSYSLAGGNEQFF	TGTGCCAGCAGTTACTCACTAGCGGGAGGAAATGAGCAGTTCTTC
.	few	TRBJ1-4	TRBV30	CAWSVRRSNEKLFF	TGTGCCTGGAGTGTCCGCCGGTCCAACGAAAAACTGTTTTTT
.	.	TRBJ2-3	TRBV19	CASSIDSTTQYF	TGTGCCAGTAGTATCGACAGCACTACGCAGTATTTT
TRBD2	.	TRBJ2-1	TRBV6-5	CASSSLAGGHNEQFF	TGTGCCAGCAGTTCTTTAGCGGGGGGGCACAATGAGCAGTTCTTC
.	.	TRBJ2-6	TRBV19	CASSSAGEVGANVLTF	TGTGCCAGTAGCTCGGCAGGGGAAGTTGGGGCCAACGTCCTGACTTTC
TRBD1	.	TRBJ1-1	TRBV19	CASSIGQVTEAFF	TGTGCCAGTAGTATTGGACAGGTTACTGAAGCTTTCTTT
TRBD1	few	TRBJ2-5	TRBV29-1	CSVEVGTGGEETQYF	TGCAGCGTTGAAGTGGGGACAGGGGGAGAGGAGACCCAGTACTTC
.	.	TRBJ2-1	TRBV27	CASSTTGNNEQFF	TGTGCCAGCAGTACTACAGGGAATAATGAGCAGTTCTTC
TRBD2	.	TRBJ2-3	TRBV4-1	CASSRGLAGVLSKDTQYF	TGCGCCAGCAGCCGCGGACTAGCGGGAGTCTTATCCAAAGATACGCAGTATTTT
.	once	TRBJ2-3	TRBV4-3	CASSQAYGSWSTDTQYF	TGCGCCAGCAGCCAAGCCTACGGGAGCTGGAGCACAGATACGCAGTATTTT
TRBD1	.	TRBJ1-1	TRBV4-3	CASSQDRGTAFF	TGCGCCAGCAGCCAGGACAGGGGAACAGCTTTCTTT
.	.	TRBJ1-1	TRBV4-3	CASSQEGGVTEAFF	TGCGCCAGCAGCCAAGAAGGGGGTGTCACTGAAGCTTTCTTT